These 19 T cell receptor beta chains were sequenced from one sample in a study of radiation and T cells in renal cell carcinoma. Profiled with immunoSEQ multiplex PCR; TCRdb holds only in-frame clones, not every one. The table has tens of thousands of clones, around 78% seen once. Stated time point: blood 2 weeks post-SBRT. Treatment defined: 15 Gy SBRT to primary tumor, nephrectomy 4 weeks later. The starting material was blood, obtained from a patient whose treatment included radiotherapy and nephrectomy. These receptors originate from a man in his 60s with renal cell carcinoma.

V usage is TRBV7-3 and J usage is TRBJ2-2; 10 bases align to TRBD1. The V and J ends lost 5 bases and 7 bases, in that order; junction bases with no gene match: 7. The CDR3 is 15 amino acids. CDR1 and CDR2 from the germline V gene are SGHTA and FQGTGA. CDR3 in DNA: TGTGCCAGCAGCCCGGGGACAGGGGCAGACGGGGAGCTGTTTTTT. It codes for CASSPGTGADGELFF.

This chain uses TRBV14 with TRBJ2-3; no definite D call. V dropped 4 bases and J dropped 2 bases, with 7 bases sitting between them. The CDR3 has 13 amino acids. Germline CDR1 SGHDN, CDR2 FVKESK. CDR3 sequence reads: CASSRLITDTQYF. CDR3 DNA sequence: TGTGCCAGCAGCCGTCTAATCACAGATACGCAGTATTTT.

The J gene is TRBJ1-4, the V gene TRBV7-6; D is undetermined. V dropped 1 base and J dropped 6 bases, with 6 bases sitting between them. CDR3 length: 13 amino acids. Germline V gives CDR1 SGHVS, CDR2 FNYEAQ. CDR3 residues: CASSLGPDEKLFF. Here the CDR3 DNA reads TGTGCCAGCAGCTTAGGACCCGATGAAAAACTGTTTTTT.

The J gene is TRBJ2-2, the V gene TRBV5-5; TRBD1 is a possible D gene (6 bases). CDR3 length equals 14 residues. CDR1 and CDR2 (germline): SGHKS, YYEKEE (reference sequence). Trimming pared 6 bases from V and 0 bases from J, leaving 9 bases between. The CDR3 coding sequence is TGTGCCAGCATCAGGGGCTCGAACACCGGGGAGCTGTTTTTT. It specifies CASIRGSNTGELFF.

The chain's CDR3 is CASSSPSHGTSYSYNEQFF. Here the CDR3 DNA reads TGTGCCAGCAGCTCCCCTTCACATGGGACTAGCTACTCCTACAATGAGCAGTTCTTC. This chain connects TRBV7-2 to TRBJ2-1; 9 bases agree with TRBD2. V shed 4 bases, J shed 0 bases, and the junction held 13 bases outside the gene matches. This CDR3 comprises 19 residues. Germline CDR1 and CDR2: SGHTA and FQGNSA.

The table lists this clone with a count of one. DNA for the CDR3: TGTGCCAGCAGCTTAACGGACGGACTGATCTATGGCTACACCTTC. Translating gives CASSLTDGLIYGYTF. The chain carries TRBV7-9 and TRBJ1-2, with D uncertain. The CDR3 length is 15 residues. In germline, CDR1 is SEHNR, CDR2 FQNEAQ (reference sequence). V was trimmed by 2 bases and J by 4 bases, leaving 14 bases between them.

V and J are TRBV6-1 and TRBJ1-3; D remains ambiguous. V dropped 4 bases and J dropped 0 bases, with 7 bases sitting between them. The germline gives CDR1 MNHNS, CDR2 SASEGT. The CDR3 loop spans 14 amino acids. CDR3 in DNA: TGTGCCAGCAGTGCGGCGGGCTCTGGAAACACCATATATTTT. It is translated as CASSAAGSGNTIYF.

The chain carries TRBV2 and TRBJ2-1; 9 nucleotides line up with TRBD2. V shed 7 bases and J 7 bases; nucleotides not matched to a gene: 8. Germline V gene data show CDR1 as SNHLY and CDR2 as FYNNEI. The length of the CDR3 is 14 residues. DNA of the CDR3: TGTGCCAGCACTCCAGGGCGGGGGGGGAATGAGCAGTTCTTC. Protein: CASTPGRGGNEQFF. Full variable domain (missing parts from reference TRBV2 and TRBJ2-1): EPEVTQTPSHQVTQMGQEVILRCVPISNHLYFYWYRQILGQKVEFLVSFYNNEISEKSEIFDDQFSVERPDGSNFTLKIRSTKLEDSAMYFCASTPGRGGNEQFFGPGTRLTVL.

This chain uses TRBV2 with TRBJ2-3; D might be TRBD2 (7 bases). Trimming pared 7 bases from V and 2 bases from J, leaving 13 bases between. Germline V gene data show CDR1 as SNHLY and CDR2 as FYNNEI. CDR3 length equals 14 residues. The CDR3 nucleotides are TGTGCCAGCAAGGAGCGGGGACACACAGATACGCAGTATTTT. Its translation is CASKERGHTDTQYF.

CDR3 in DNA: TGTGCCAGTAGTATTGACTTGGGGGGTTCACCCCTCCACTTT. Its protein product is CASSIDLGGSPLHF. The chain is built from TRBV19 and TRBJ1-6; D might be TRBD1 (5 bases). The germline V gene encodes CDR1 LNHDA and CDR2 SQIVND (reference sequence). V lost 3 bases to trimming and J lost 9 bases, with 12 bases between them. The CDR3 covers 14 residues. The full variable domain, rest sourced from reference TRBV19 and TRBJ1-6, is DGGITQSPKYLFRKEGQNVTLSCEQNLNHDAMYWYRQDPGQGLRLIYYSQIVNDFQKGDIAEGYSVSREKKESFPLTVTSAQKNPTAFYLCASSIDLGGSPLHFGNGTRLTVT.

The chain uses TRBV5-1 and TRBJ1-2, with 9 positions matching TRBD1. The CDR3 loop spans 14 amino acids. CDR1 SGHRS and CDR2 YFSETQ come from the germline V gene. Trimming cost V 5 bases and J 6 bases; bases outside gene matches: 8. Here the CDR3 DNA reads TGCGCCAGCAGGGGGGACAGGGAACCCGATGGCTACACCTTC. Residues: CASRGDREPDGYTF.

The CDR3 nucleotides are TGTGCCAGCAGCTTGAGCGGGACATTTAGCACAGATACGCAGTATTTT. Its translation is CASSLSGTFSTDTQYF. This chain uses TRBV7-6 with TRBJ2-3, with D possibly matching TRBD2 (7 bases). Germline V gene lookup returns CDR1 SGHVS and CDR2 FNYEAQ. The ends were cut back, 3 bases at V and 0 bases at J, with 13 bases in the middle. The CDR3 length is 16 residues.

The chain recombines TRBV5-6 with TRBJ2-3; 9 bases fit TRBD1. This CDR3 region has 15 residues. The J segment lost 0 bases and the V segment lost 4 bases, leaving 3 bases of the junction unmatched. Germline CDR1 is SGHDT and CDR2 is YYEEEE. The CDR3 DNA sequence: TGTGCCAGCAGCCCTGGACAGGGGAGCACAGATACGCAGTATTTT. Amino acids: CASSPGQGSTDTQYF.

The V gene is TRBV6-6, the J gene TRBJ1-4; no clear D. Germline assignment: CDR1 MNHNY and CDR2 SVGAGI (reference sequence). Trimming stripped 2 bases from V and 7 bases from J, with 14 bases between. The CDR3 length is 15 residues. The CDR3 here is CASSYPDVRGEKLFF. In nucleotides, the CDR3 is TGTGCCAGCAGTTACCCGGATGTCCGGGGTGAAAAACTGTTTTTT.

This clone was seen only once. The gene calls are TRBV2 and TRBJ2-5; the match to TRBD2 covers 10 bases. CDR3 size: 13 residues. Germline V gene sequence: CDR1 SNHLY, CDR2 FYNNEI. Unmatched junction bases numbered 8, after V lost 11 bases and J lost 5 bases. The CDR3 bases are TGTGCCGTTGAGAGCGGGAGGGGGGAGACCCAGTACTTC. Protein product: CAVESGRGETQYF.

As DNA, the CDR3 is TGTGCCAGTAGTAGATCTAGCTATTCCTACGCGGACAATGAGCAGTTCTTC. Residues: CASSRSSYSYADNEQFF. This chain joins TRBV19 and TRBJ2-1; a possible D gene is TRBD2 (5 bases). V was trimmed by 4 bases and J by 5 bases, leaving 21 bases between them. This CDR3 has 17 residues. Germline lookup yields CDR1 LNHDA and CDR2 SQIVND (reference sequence).

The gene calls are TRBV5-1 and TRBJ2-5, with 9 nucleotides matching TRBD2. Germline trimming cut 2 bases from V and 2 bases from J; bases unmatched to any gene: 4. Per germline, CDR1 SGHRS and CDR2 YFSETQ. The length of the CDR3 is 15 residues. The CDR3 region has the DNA TGCGCCAGCAGCTTCCCTAGCGGGACTCAAGAGACCCAGTACTTC. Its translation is CASSFPSGTQETQYF.

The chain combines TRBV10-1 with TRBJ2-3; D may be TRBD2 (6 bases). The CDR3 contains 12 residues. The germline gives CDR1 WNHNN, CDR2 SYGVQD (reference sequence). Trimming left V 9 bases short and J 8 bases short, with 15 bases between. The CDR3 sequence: CASSRDLGTQYF. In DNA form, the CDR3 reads TGCGCCAGTAGCCGGGACTTGGGTACGCAGTATTTT.

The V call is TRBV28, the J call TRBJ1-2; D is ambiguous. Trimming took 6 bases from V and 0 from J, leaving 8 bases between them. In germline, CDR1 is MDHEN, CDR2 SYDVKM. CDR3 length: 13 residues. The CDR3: CASSWAANYGYTF. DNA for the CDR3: TGTGCCAGCAGCTGGGCCGCTAACTATGGCTACACCTTC.